This TCR beta chain is drawn from a study of patients and donors after allogeneic stem cell transplantation. TCRdb passed the RT-PCR reads through MiXCR, listing each CDR3 protein once. The table lists 150,000 or so distinct CDR3 sequences, 24% of them singletons. The CDR3 runs 19 residues. The J segment lost 2 bases and the V segment lost 1 base, leaving 11 bases of the junction unmatched. Per the germline V gene, CDR1 is SEHNR and CDR2 is FQNEAQ (reference sequence). The specimen was blood, either unsorted or a sorted T cell fraction (not recorded which). The sequence derives from a human donor who was either an allogeneic HSCT recipient or a stem cell or donor lymphocyte infusion donor (not recorded which). It is not recorded whose cells these are; they may come from a transplant donor. V and J are TRBV7-9 and TRBJ1-2, with 12 nucleotides matching TRBD1. The CDR3 coding sequence is TGTGCCAGCAGCTTAGGCCCCGGGACAGGGGGCCTAAGGAACTATGGCTACACCTTC. Translating gives CASSLGPGTGGLRNYGYTF.